This T cell receptor beta chain originates from a study of Ad26.COV2.S vaccination and SARS-CoV-2 variants (dated by TCRdb to the early 2020s). In terms of the full investigation: Vaccine-arm donors came from COV1001, a multicentre, randomized, double-blind, placebo-controlled phase I-IIa trial of Ad26.COV2.S in healthy adults. Sequencing of the TCRbeta repertoire served to evaluate the specificity and breadth of SARS-CoV-2-reactive T cell receptors following Ad26.COV2.S vaccination. Ad26.COV2.S was administered intramuscularly at a dose of 5x10^10 or 1x10^11 viral particles, either as one shot or as two shots given 56 days apart. Participants in the trial were split at random into five groups of five each, receiving low-dose or high-dose Ad26.COV2.S once or twice, or else placebo on both occasions. The TCR-sequenced set comprised around 30 samples: approximately 20 Ad26.COV2.S vaccine recipients, 5 placebo recipients and 8 SARS-CoV-2 convalescent individuals. Throughout the experiments and outcome assessment, investigators stayed blinded to trial group allocation. Overall study results and their limits: Comparable non-spike TCR breadth was observed between vaccine and placebo recipients, consistent with only spike being contained in the vaccine. The study was not powered to compare responses between vaccine doses or regimens. The authors noted that total T cell responses may have been underestimated by the TCR breadth and depth analyses. After vaccination, substantial breadth of spike-specific CD8+ and CD4+ T cell responses was reported. Ad26.COV2.S recipients had higher spike-specific TCR breadth than placebo recipients (P = 0.0014).

About this clone: Its antigen is currently not known. Per-nucleotide qualities are absent, and no much larger clonotype sits a single base away.

The treatment or condition label, read with the paper, signifies: some 19 received Ad26.COV2.S at low or high dose, single or two shots; about 5 received placebo; per-sample allocation not given. For vaccine and placebo recipients, repertoires were sequenced using samples collected on day 63 after the first injection. Between 29 July and 7 August 2020, Cohort 1b enrolled approximately 26 adults aged 18-55 years at one site in Boston, USA. Ad26.COV2.S was a replication-incompetent adenovirus type 26 vector that expressed a prefusion-stabilized SARS-CoV-2 spike protein derived from the original Wuhan strain. V and J lose 2 bases and 6 bases, and a span of 12 bases separates them. Via the germline V gene, CDR1 is SGHDT and CDR2 YYEEEE. The CDR3, from cysteine to valine, totals 13 residues. Here the CDR3 DNA is all that survives: 39 bases in frame from base 1. TCRbeta CDR3 regions were sequenced with the immunoSEQ Assay. After extraction, genomic DNA underwent amplification by bias-controlled multiplex PCR, followed by high-throughput sequencing. In the original analysis: To quantify the absolute abundance of each unique TCRbeta CDR3 region, sequences were collapsed and filtered. T cell fraction was estimated by normalizing TCRbeta template counts to usable DNA, which was measured by amplifying reference genes present in all nucleated cells. Repertoire TCRs were annotated as SARS-CoV-2-specific by exact matching of V gene, CDR3 amino acid sequence and J gene to a known reactive TCR set. The reference SARS-CoV-2 TCR set came from MIRA and was filtered for enrichment in COVID-19-positive ImmuneCODE repertoires, removing public or cross-reactive TCRs. Using the MIRA antigens, annotated TCRs were further analysed by specific ORF or by position within an ORF. Depth was the summed frequency of annotated unique rearrangements, while breadth was defined as annotated unique rearrangements over total unique productive rearrangements. Two-sided Wilcoxon rank-sum tests were applied when comparing TCR breadth between groups. TCRdb mirrors the immuneACCESS table, restricted to in-frame sequences. Some clones are absent from its copies; in checked studies, under half trace to an unresolved V gene, and the reason for the others is unknown. V and J calls and clone size follow that table, whereas D and trimming were derived from the DNA. This sample lists about 330,000 clones; around 90% were detected once. The ten biggest clones cover over 5% of the sample.

This receptor was obtained from a person aged 18-60 years who received the Ad26.COV2.S COVID-19 vaccine or a placebo. The material sequenced was peripheral blood, taken in a trial of Ad26.COV2.S vaccine versus placebo. The rearrangement joined TRBV5-6 to TRBJ2-7, with no confident D gene call. The CDR3 is CASSFSWVGEQYV. At the DNA level, the sequence is TGTGCCAGCAGCTTTTCTTGGGTTGGCGAGCAGTACGTC.